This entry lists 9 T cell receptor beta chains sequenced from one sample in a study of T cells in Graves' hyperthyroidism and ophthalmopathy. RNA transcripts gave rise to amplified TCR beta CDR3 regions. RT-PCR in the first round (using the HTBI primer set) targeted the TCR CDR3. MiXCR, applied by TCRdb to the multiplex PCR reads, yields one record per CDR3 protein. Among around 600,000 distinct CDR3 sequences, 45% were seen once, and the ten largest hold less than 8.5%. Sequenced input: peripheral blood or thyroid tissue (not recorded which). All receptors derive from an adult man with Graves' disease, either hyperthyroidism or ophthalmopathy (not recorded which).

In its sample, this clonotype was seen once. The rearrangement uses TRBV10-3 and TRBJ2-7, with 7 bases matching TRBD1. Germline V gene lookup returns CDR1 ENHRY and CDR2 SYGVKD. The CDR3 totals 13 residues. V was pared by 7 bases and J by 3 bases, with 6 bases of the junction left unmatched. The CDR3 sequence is CAINYRGIYEQYF. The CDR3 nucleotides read TGTGCCATCAATTACAGGGGAATCTACGAGCAGTACTTC.

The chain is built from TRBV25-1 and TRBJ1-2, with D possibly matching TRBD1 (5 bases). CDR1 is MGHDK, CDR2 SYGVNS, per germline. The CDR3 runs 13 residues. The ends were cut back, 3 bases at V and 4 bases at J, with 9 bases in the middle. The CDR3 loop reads CASSDDSIYGYTF. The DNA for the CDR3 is TGTGCCAGCAGTGATGACAGCATCTATGGCTACACCTTC.

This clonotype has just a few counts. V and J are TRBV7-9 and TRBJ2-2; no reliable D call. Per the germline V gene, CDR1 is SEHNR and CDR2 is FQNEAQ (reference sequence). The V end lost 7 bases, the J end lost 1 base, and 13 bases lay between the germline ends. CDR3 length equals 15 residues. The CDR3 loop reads CASTPMGVNTGELFF. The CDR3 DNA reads TGTGCCAGCACCCCCATGGGCGTGAACACCGGGGAGCTGTTTTTT.

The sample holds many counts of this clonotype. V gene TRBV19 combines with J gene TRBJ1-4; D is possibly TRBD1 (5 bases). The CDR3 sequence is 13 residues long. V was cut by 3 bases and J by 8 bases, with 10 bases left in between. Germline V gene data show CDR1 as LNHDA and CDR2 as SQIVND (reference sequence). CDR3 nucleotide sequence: TGTGCCAGTAGTATCCGACAGAAAGAAAAACTGTTTTTT. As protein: CASSIRQKEKLFF.

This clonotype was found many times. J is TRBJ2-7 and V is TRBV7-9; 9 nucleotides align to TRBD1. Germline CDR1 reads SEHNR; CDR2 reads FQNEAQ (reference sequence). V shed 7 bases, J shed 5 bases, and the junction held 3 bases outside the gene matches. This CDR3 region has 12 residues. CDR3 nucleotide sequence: TGTGCCAGCAATGACAGGGGGAACGAGCAGTACTTC. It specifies CASNDRGNEQYF. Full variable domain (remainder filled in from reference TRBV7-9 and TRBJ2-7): DTGVSQNPRHKITKRGQNVTFRCDPISEHNRLYWYRQTLGQGPEFLTYFQNEAQLEKSRLLSDRFSAERPKGSFSTLEIQRTEQGDSAMYLCASNDRGNEQYFGPGTRLTVT.

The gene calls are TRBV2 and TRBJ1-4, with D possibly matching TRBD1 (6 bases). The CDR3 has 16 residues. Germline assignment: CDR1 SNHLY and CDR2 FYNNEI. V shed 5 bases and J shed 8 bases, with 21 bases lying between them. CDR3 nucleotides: TGTGCCAGCAGTTCCTCCTCGGGGGGCGTTCGGGAAAAACTGTTTTTT. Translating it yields CASSSSSGGVREKLFF.

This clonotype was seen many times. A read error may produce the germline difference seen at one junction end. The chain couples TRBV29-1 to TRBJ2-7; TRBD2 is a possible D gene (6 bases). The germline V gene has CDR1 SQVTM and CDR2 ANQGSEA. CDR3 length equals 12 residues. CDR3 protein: CSVEVVDYGQYF. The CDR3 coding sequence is TGCAGCGTTGAAGTGGTGGACTACGGGCAGTACTTC.

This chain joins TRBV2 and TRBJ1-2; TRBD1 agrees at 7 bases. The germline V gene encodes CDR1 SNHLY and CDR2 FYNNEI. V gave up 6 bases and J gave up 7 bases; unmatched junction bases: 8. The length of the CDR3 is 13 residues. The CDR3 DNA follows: TGTGCCAGCAGCCCCGGGACAGAACCTGGCTACACCTTC. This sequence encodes CASSPGTEPGYTF.

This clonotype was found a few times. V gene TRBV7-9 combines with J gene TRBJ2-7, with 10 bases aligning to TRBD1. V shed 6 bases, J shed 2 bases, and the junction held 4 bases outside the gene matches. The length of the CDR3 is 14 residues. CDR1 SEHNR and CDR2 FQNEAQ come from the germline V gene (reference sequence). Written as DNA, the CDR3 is TGTGCCAGCAGTTGGACAGGGGGAACCTACGAGCAGTACTTC. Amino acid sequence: CASSWTGGTYEQYF.